Below are 23 T cell receptor beta chains sequenced from a single sample in a study of blood T cell repertoires in COVID-19. Clones were read by immunoSEQ multiplex PCR, and TCRdb kept only the in-frame ones, dropping some. The table has approximately 90,000 clones, around 80% seen once. The sequencing sample was made of peripheral blood. The origin of the receptors is a man between 65 and 80 years old with acute or convalescent COVID-19.

The V call is TRBV21-1, the J call TRBJ1-5; TRBD1 was called by the table and not checked on the DNA. TRBV21-1 has pseudogene status. The CDR3 is 17 amino acids. The CDR3 loop is CASSKEGQQYSNQPQHF. In nucleotides, the CDR3 is TGTGCCAGCAGCAAAGAGGGACAGCAATATAGCAATCAGCCCCAGCATTTT.

This clone has just a few counts. The gene calls are TRBV7-6 and TRBJ2-5, with 12 nucleotides matching TRBD2. The CDR3 runs to 15 residues. Germline loops: CDR1 SGHVS, CDR2 FNYEAQ. The J segment lost 5 bases and the V segment lost 6 bases, leaving 7 bases of the junction unmatched. CDR3 DNA: TGTGCCAGCAGGCAAACTAGCGGGGGGTTGGAGACCCAGTACTTC. Amino acid sequence: CASRQTSGGLETQYF.

V and J are TRBV5-1 and TRBJ2-1; weak D call: TRBD1 (6 bases). Trimming stripped 7 bases from V and 8 bases from J, with 13 bases between. This CDR3 region has 12 residues. The germline V gene has CDR1 SGHRS and CDR2 YFSETQ. CDR3 in amino acids: CASRQGWDEQFF. In nucleotides, the CDR3 is TGCGCCAGCCGGCAGGGGTGGGATGAGCAGTTCTTC.

The chain carries TRBV12-3 or TRBV12-4 and TRBJ2-3; the D is unclear. The ends were cut back, 3 bases at V and 8 bases at J, with 9 bases in the middle. This CDR3 region has 12 residues. The CDR3 here is CASSFQAPTQYF. The CDR3 nucleotides read TGTGCCAGCAGTTTTCAGGCGCCTACGCAGTATTTT.

The rearrangement links TRBV18 to TRBJ1-1; no firm D call. With 0 bases removed from V and 1 base from J, the gap between germline ends came to 9 bases. Germline V gene sequence: CDR1 KGHSH, CDR2 LQKENI. The CDR3 length is 15 residues. CDR3 sequence (DNA): TGTGCCAGCTCACCACCGTTGGGAGGGAACACTGAAGCTTTCTTT. Amino acids: CASSPPLGGNTEAFF.

V usage is TRBV9 and J usage is TRBJ2-5; 10 nucleotides match TRBD2. The CDR3 covers 16 residues. Germline values: CDR1 SGDLS, CDR2 YYNGEE. J lost 1 base, V lost 1 base, and 4 bases had no gene match. DNA for the CDR3: TGTGCCAGCAGCGTATTTAGCGGGGGGCTCCAAGAGACCCAGTACTTC. Amino acids: CASSVFSGGLQETQYF.

A word on this clone: Sequence at one end of the junction differs from germline and may be a read error. The chain recombines TRBV5-1 with TRBJ2-5; the match to TRBD2 covers 12 bases. CDR1 SGHRS and CDR2 YFSETQ come from the germline V gene. The CDR3 runs 16 residues. The CDR3 protein is CASRQLAGGPQEAQYF. CDR3 sequence (DNA): TGCGCCAGCAGACAACTAGCGGGGGGACCCCAAGAGGCCCAGTACTTC.

The rearrangement uses TRBV28 and TRBJ1-2; D uncertain. This CDR3 has 13 amino acids. V was cut by 1 base and J by 7 bases, with 10 bases left in between. Germline V gene sequence: CDR1 MDHEN, CDR2 SYDVKM. As DNA, the CDR3 is TGTGCCAGCAGTTTATTATCCCTCGGTGGCTACACCTTC. The encoded protein is CASSLLSLGGYTF.

This chain links TRBV15 with TRBJ2-2; perhaps TRBD2 as D (6 bases). V was pared by 0 bases and J by 5 bases, with 13 bases between. Germline V lookup: CDR1 LNHNV, CDR2 YYDKDF (reference sequence). This CDR3 region has 16 residues. This CDR3 reads CATSRDVGRRTGELFF. The CDR3 coding sequence is TGTGCCACCAGCAGAGATGTGGGGAGGCGGACCGGGGAGCTGTTTTTT.

The chain combines TRBV5-1 with TRBJ1-2, with D tentatively TRBD1 (5 bases). Trimming shortened V by 3 bases and J by 3 bases, and 12 bases separated the two germline ends. The length of the CDR3 is 14 residues. The V gene's germline CDR1 is SGHRS and CDR2 YFSETQ. This chain's CDR3 is CASSYRQRDYGYTF. In nucleotides, the CDR3 is TGCGCCAGCAGCTACCGACAGAGAGACTATGGCTACACCTTC.

The V and J genes are TRBV7-9 and TRBJ1-2; TRBD1 aligns across 10 bases. Trimming cost V 10 bases and J 3 bases; bases outside gene matches: 14. Germline CDR1 reads SEHNR; CDR2 reads FQNEAQ (reference sequence). The CDR3 runs to 16 residues. The CDR3 here is CATLGTGDSMDYGYTF. CDR3 nucleotides: TGTGCCACCCTAGGGACAGGGGATAGTATGGACTATGGCTACACCTTC.

CDR3 amino acids: CASSFISGELFF. The CDR3 DNA reads as TGTGCCAGCAGCTTTATTTCCGGGGAGCTGTTTTTT. The V call is TRBV11-2, the J call TRBJ2-2, with D uncertain. CDR1 is SGHAT, CDR2 FQNNGV, per germline. V dropped 3 bases and J dropped 6 bases, with 5 bases sitting between them. The CDR3 has 12 residues.

The rearrangement joins TRBV9 to TRBJ1-2; D remains unclear. Germline V lookup: CDR1 SGDLS, CDR2 YYNGEE. There are 14 residues in the CDR3. Trimming removed 4 bases at V and 4 bases at J, with 14 bases between. The CDR3 DNA sequence: TGTGCCAGCAGCCCCCGTGGAGGTAGCTATGGCTACACCTTC. Translating it yields CASSPRGGSYGYTF.

The chain uses TRBV11-2 and TRBJ2-7; the match to TRBD1 covers 7 bases. Per the germline V gene, CDR1 is SGHAT and CDR2 is FQNNGV. Losses at the gene ends were 4 bases for V and 5 bases for J; bases not matched to a gene: 5. This CDR3 has 13 residues. This chain's CDR3 is CASSSWDSHEQYV. For the CDR3, the DNA is TGTGCCAGCAGCTCATGGGACAGTCACGAGCAGTACGTC.

The rearrangement uses TRBV6-4 and TRBJ1-1; 11 nucleotides align to TRBD1. The germline V gene has CDR1 MRHNA and CDR2 SNTAGT. This CDR3 region has 21 residues. V trimming: 0 bases; J trimming: 3 bases; junction bases outside the gene matches: 18. DNA for the CDR3: TGTGCCAGCAGTGACTCCCAGGACAGGGGGCAAACCCGAGGGGTCGACACTGAAGCTTTCTTT. Protein product: CASSDSQDRGQTRGVDTEAFF.

This rearrangement joins TRBV6-6 to TRBJ1-2, with D maybe TRBD1 (5 bases). The CDR3 has 16 residues. Looked up from germline, CDR1 is MNHNY and CDR2 is SVGAGI (reference sequence). The V end lost 5 bases, the J end lost 4 bases, and 20 bases lay between the germline ends. The DNA of the CDR3 is TGTGCCAGCAGTCGACATACGGGGGGGAGATTCTATGGCTACACCTTC. It is translated as CASSRHTGGRFYGYTF.

V usage is TRBV11-2 and J usage is TRBJ1-4, with 7 bases matching TRBD1. CDR3 size: 14 residues. Losses at the gene ends were 5 bases for V and 8 bases for J; bases not matched to a gene: 8. Germline assignment: CDR1 SGHAT and CDR2 FQNNGV. CDR3: CASSLTGAEEKLFF. The CDR3 DNA follows: TGTGCCAGCAGCCTCACAGGGGCTGAGGAAAAACTGTTTTTT.

The chain carries TRBV27 and TRBJ1-1; no firm D call. The length of the CDR3 is 13 residues. V gave up 5 bases and J gave up 1 base, with 8 bases separating them. Germline V gene sequence: CDR1 MNHEY, CDR2 SMNVEV (reference sequence). CDR3 DNA sequence: TGTGCCAGCAGTCGGAGGGAGAACACTGAAGCTTTCTTT. Translation: CASSRRENTEAFF.

The rearrangement joins TRBV7-9 to TRBJ1-4; 9 nucleotides line up with TRBD1. The CDR3 totals 15 residues. Trimming removed 5 bases from V and 7 bases from J; junction bases left unmatched: 8. CDR1 and CDR2 from the germline V gene are SEHNR and FQNEAQ (reference sequence). The CDR3 loop reads CASSAGTGRVEKLFF. CDR3 nucleotide sequence: TGTGCCAGCAGCGCGGGGACAGGGAGGGTTGAAAAACTGTTTTTT.

The chain combines TRBV7-8 with TRBJ2-2; 10 positions match TRBD1. V was pared by 5 bases and J by 1 base, with 4 bases of the junction left unmatched. The CDR3 runs 16 residues. The V gene's germline CDR1 is SGHVS and CDR2 FQNEAQ. The CDR3 is CASSLGQGVNTGELFF. The CDR3, as DNA: TGTGCCAGCAGCCTCGGACAGGGGGTGAACACCGGGGAGCTGTTTTTT.

This chain connects TRBV27 to TRBJ2-3; TRBD1 might be the D (6 bases). The CDR3 spans 15 residues. V dropped 5 bases and J dropped 0 bases, with 12 bases sitting between them. Germline lookup yields CDR1 MNHEY and CDR2 SMNVEV (reference sequence). The CDR3 bases are TGTGCCAGCAGTAAAGGGGGAATTAGCACAGATACGCAGTATTTT. It codes for CASSKGGISTDTQYF.

The chain has TRBV7-2 and TRBJ2-5; no definite D call. The CDR3 loop spans 13 amino acids. Germline CDR1 and CDR2: SGHTA and FQGNSA. V was clipped by 7 bases and J by 4 bases, with 13 bases between them. The DNA of the CDR3 is TGTGCCAGCACCCCGGGTAGCACAGAGACCCAGTACTTC. Amino acid sequence: CASTPGSTETQYF. The full variable domain, in which reference TRBV7-2 and TRBJ2-5 provide the parts outside the CDR3, is GAGVSQSPSNKVTEKGKDVELRCDPISGHTALYWYRQSLGQGLEFLIYFQGNSAPDKSGLPSDRFSAERTGGSVSTLTIQRTQQEDSAVYLCASTPGSTETQYFGPGTRLLVL.

This CDR3 is CASSLDEGQGVWTQYF. The CDR3, as DNA: TGTGCCAGCAGCTTAGATGAAGGACAGGGGGTTTGGACCCAGTACTTC. The chain is built from TRBV11-2 and TRBJ2-5; 10 nucleotides match TRBD1. J lost 7 bases, V lost 0 bases, and 8 bases had no gene match. The CDR3 loop spans 16 amino acids. The germline V gene encodes CDR1 SGHAT and CDR2 FQNNGV.